One and the same sample provided the 21 T cell receptor beta chains below, sequenced in a study of shared clonotypes between healthy human individuals. Repertoires were generated with immunoSEQ multiplex PCR, while TCRdb's copy carries only in-frame clones and drops some. The table lists about 2 million clones, 85% to 95% of them singletons, with around 0.13% in the top ten. Sequenced: naive CD4+ T cells sorted from blood. Subset defined: CD45RA+ positively selected. Receptors were obtained from a man aged 18-30 years in good health.

The table lists this clone with a count of one. The rearrangement uses TRBV6-1 and TRBJ2-2; D not certain. CDR3 length: 13 amino acids. Germline loops: CDR1 MNHNS, CDR2 SASEGT. V was shortened by 6 bases and J by 4 bases, with 9 bases between the two germline ends. This chain's CDR3 is CASSPHGTGELFF. CDR3 in DNA: TGTGCCAGCAGCCCCCACGGCACCGGGGAGCTGTTTTTT.

V usage is TRBV6-5 and J usage is TRBJ2-5; D is perhaps TRBD1 or TRBD2 (5 bases each). This CDR3 is built from 16 residues. The germline CDR1 and CDR2 sequences are MNHEY and SVGAGI. Trimming removed 2 bases from V and 2 bases from J, with 15 bases in between. The CDR3 sequence is CASSYGLRGQQETQYF. CDR3 DNA sequence: TGTGCCAGCAGTTACGGTCTGAGGGGCCAACAAGAGACCCAGTACTTC.

The chain employs TRBV4-3 and TRBJ1-2; D uncertain. CDR1 and CDR2 from the germline V gene are LGHNA and YSLEER. Trimming cost V 1 base and J 8 bases, with 20 bases left between them. There are 16 residues in the CDR3. CDR3: CASSQVVQDSLRGYTF. The CDR3 nucleotides read TGCGCCAGCAGCCAAGTGGTCCAGGATTCTTTGCGCGGCTACACCTTC.

The chain links TRBV7-9 to TRBJ1-5; 7 bases agree with TRBD1. This CDR3 region has 16 residues. The V gene end was trimmed by 5 bases and the J gene end by 0 bases; junction bases not matched to a gene: 7. Per germline, CDR1 SEHNR and CDR2 FQNEAQ (reference sequence). For the CDR3, the DNA is TGTGCCAGCAGCCTACTGACAGGGAATAGCAATCAGCCCCAGCATTTT. Amino acids: CASSLLTGNSNQPQHF.

Details on this clone: The sample contains more than one DNA sequence encoding this CDR3. The V and J genes are TRBV28 and TRBJ2-7; TRBD1 might be the D (5 bases). Germline-derived CDR1 and CDR2 are MDHEN and SYDVKM. V shed 4 bases and J shed 3 bases, with 7 bases lying between them. The CDR3 loop spans 12 amino acids. The DNA for the CDR3 is TGTGCCAGCAGTTCAGGGTTCTACGAGCAGTACTTC. Translated: CASSSGFYEQYF.

This chain connects TRBV6-1 to TRBJ2-3; D gene uncertain. The CDR3 extends over 16 amino acids. Trimming stripped 1 base from V and 1 base from J, with 12 bases between. Germline V CDR1 and CDR2: MNHNS, SASEGT. CDR3 sequence reads: CASSEVNRARTDTQYF. The CDR3 coding sequence is TGTGCCAGCAGTGAAGTGAACCGAGCCCGCACAGATACGCAGTATTTT.

CDR3 in DNA: TGTGCCAGCAGTGTTACTAGCGGAGGCACAGATACGCAGTATTTT. It yields the protein CASSVTSGGTDTQYF. This chain uses TRBV6-1 with TRBJ2-3; TRBD2 matches at 8 bases. The CDR3 totals 15 residues. J gave up 1 base and V 4 bases, and 4 bases lay outside the gene matches. The germline gives CDR1 MNHNS, CDR2 SASEGT.

The chain joins TRBV30 to TRBJ2-3; D gene ambiguous. Trimming shortened V by 4 bases and J by 1 base, and 12 bases separated the two germline ends. Germline values: CDR1 GTSNPN, CDR2 SVGIG (reference sequence). The CDR3 sequence is 14 residues long. The CDR3 DNA sequence: TGTGCCTGGACGTCGTTTGGGGGCACAGATACGCAGTATTTT. Its protein is CAWTSFGGTDTQYF.

The chain recombines TRBV4-2 with TRBJ2-6; D gene unclear. The V end lost 0 bases, the J end lost 1 base, and 16 bases lay between the germline ends. CDR1 is LGHNA, CDR2 YNFKEQ, per germline. The CDR3 totals 19 residues. CDR3 coding DNA: TGTGCCAGCAGCCAAGAAAGGGCCCCCTCTTTTTCTGGGGCCAACGTCCTGACTTTC. Translated: CASSQERAPSFSGANVLTF.

The V gene is TRBV27, the J gene TRBJ2-3; 15 bases fit TRBD2. Germline loops: CDR1 MNHEY, CDR2 SMNVEV (reference sequence). This CDR3 region has 18 residues. With V trimmed by 5 bases and J by 3 bases, 9 bases remained unmatched. The CDR3 is CASSLTGLAGGGTDTQYF. The CDR3 DNA is TGTGCCAGCAGTCTTACGGGACTAGCGGGAGGTGGGACAGATACGCAGTATTTT.

The J gene is TRBJ2-5, the V gene TRBV27; a weak D match, TRBD1 (6 bases). The V end was cut by 10 bases, the J end by 1 base, with 13 bases between. Germline CDR1 is MNHEY and CDR2 is SMNVEV (reference sequence). The CDR3 is made up of 13 amino acids. The CDR3 sequence: CATPTGPQETQYF. CDR3 DNA: TGTGCCACCCCGACAGGTCCCCAAGAGACCCAGTACTTC.

This chain joins TRBV9 and TRBJ1-2; D is ambiguous. The CDR3 length is 15 residues. The germline V gene encodes CDR1 SGDLS and CDR2 YYNGEE. Trimming pared 4 bases from V and 3 bases from J, leaving 16 bases between. CDR3 sequence reads: CASSQVQFPYYGYTF. Written as DNA, the CDR3 is TGTGCCAGCAGCCAGGTCCAGTTCCCCTACTATGGCTACACCTTC.

The chain carries TRBV9 and TRBJ2-5; D is possibly TRBD2 (6 bases). The CDR3 totals 16 residues. V lost 1 base and J lost 1, with 14 bases in between. Per the germline V gene, CDR1 is SGDLS and CDR2 is YYNGEE. In DNA, the CDR3 is TGTGCCAGCAGCGTATTGTCGGGGGAACCCCAAGAGACCCAGTACTTC. The encoded protein is CASSVLSGEPQETQYF.

The J gene is TRBJ1-5, the V gene TRBV6-6, with D possibly being TRBD1 (5 bases). CDR1 and CDR2 from the germline V gene are MNHNY and SVGAGI (reference sequence). The CDR3 sequence is 16 residues long. V shed 2 bases and J shed 4 bases, with 15 bases lying between them. The CDR3 here is CASSYRATALNQPQHF. The DNA for the CDR3 is TGTGCCAGCAGTTACCGGGCGACAGCTTTGAATCAGCCCCAGCATTTT.

The J gene is TRBJ1-5, the V gene TRBV4-2; D is unclear. The CDR3 has 13 amino acids. Per germline, CDR1 LGHNA and CDR2 YNFKEQ. Deletions cut 2 bases from V and 6 bases from J, with 8 bases between. CDR3 loop: CASSQTMSQPQHF. The CDR3 DNA sequence: TGTGCCAGCAGCCAAACGATGAGTCAGCCCCAGCATTTT.

The sample holds one count of this clone. The chain employs TRBV5-4 and TRBJ2-3; TRBD2 aligns across 8 bases. The CDR3 runs 16 residues. Germline V lookup: CDR1 SGHNT, CDR2 YYREEE (reference sequence). V was pared by 4 bases and J by 4 bases, with 11 bases of the junction left unmatched. CDR3 sequence (DNA): TGTGCCAGCAGCGCGGACAGCGGGAGAGCGGCAGATACGCAGTATTTT. It encodes CASSADSGRAADTQYF.

The J gene is TRBJ2-7, the V gene TRBV30; 7 nucleotides align to TRBD1. Per the germline V gene, CDR1 is GTSNPN and CDR2 is SVGIG (reference sequence). The CDR3 extends over 14 amino acids. Germline trimming cut 1 base from V and 6 bases from J; bases unmatched to any gene: 9. CDR3 in DNA: TGTGCCTGGAGTGAGGGCAGGGGGATTAGCGAGCAGTACTTC. Translating gives CAWSEGRGISEQYF.

The CDR3 sequence is CAWNAAYEQYF. CDR3 sequence (DNA): TGTGCCTGGAATGCGGCCTACGAGCAGTACTTC. This chain joins TRBV30 and TRBJ2-7, with D hard to call. In germline, CDR1 is GTSNPN, CDR2 SVGIG (reference sequence). Trimming removed 4 bases at V and 2 bases at J, with 6 bases between. CDR3 size: 11 residues.

This clone came up once. The rearrangement uses TRBV10-2 and TRBJ2-7; TRBD1 is a possible D gene (5 bases). From germline, CDR1 is WSHSY and CDR2 SAAADI. The CDR3 totals 14 residues. The V end was cut by 0 bases, the J end by 9 bases, with 15 bases between. The CDR3 loop reads CASSESTGWGRQYF. CDR3 DNA sequence: TGCGCCAGCAGTGAGTCAACAGGCTGGGGCCGGCAGTACTTC.

The chain has TRBV5-1 and TRBJ2-6; TRBD1 agrees at 12 bases. The trim removed 5 bases at V and 2 bases at J, leaving 8 bases unmatched. The CDR3 totals 18 residues. The V gene's germline CDR1 is SGHRS and CDR2 YFSETQ. This CDR3 reads CASSRGDRGRAGANVLTF. CDR3 coding DNA: TGCGCCAGCAGTAGAGGGGACAGGGGGCGCGCTGGGGCCAACGTCCTGACTTTC.

This clone was observed a single time. The V call is TRBV7-3, the J call TRBJ2-6; D might be TRBD1 or TRBD2, each matching 5 bases. This CDR3 region has 17 residues. The V end was cut by 3 bases, the J end by 0 bases, with 12 bases between. CDR1 and CDR2 from the germline V gene are SGHTA and FQGTGA. CDR3 nucleotides: TGTGCCAGCAGCTTGGGACGGGGAGCCTCTGGGGCCAACGTCCTGACTTTC. It is translated as CASSLGRGASGANVLTF.